This T cell receptor beta chain was sequenced for a study of T-cell memory formation after mild COVID-19. Findings of the study overall: Later expanders leaned CD4+, whereas clones that contracted between day 15 and 85 were balanced CD4/CD8. Mainly CM and EM harbored the contracting CD4+ clones; mainly EMRA harbored the CD8+ ones. Detection of some responders pre-infection suggested pre-existing cross-reactive memory T cells participated. Clones from the second wave (peaking day 37) had unconfirmed SARS-CoV-2 specificity.

The ends were cut back, 3 bases at V and 7 bases at J, with 10 bases in the middle. In germline, CDR1 is MDHEN, CDR2 SYDVKM. This CDR3 spans 13 amino acids. Via MiXCR, TCRdb re-called the 5' RACE reads, giving one row per CDR3 protein. The data hold approximately 300,000 distinct CDR3 sequences, with roughly 8.2% observed a single time. In this sample, this clonotype turned up a few times. Its antigen is undetermined. The specimen sequenced was PBMCs or a T cell subset sorted from them (not recorded which). The origin of this receptor is a man aged 18 to 30 who had mild COVID-19 (a few samples of this study predate the infection). Cell type and time point are not known. The chain has TRBV28 and TRBJ1-3; possibly TRBD1 for D (6 bases). Here the CDR3 DNA reads TGTGCCAGCAGTTTTTCGGGGGCGAACACCATATATTTT. It yields the protein CASSFSGANTIYF.